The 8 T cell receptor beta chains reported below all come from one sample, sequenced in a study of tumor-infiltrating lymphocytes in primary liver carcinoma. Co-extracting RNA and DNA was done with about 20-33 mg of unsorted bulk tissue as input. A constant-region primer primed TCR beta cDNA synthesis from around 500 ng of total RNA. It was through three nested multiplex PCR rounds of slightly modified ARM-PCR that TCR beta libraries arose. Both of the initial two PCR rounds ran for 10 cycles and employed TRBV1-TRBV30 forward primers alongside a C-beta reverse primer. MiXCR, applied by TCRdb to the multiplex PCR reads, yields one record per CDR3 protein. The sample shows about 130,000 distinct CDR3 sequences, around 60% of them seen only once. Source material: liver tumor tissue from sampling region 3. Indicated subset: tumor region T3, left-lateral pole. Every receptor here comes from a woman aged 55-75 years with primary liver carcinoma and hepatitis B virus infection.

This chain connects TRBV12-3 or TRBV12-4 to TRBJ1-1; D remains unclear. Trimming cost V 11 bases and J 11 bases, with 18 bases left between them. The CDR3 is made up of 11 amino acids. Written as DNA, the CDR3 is TGTGCCTGCTGTTTCGCGGGGAAGGCTTTCTTT. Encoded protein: CACCFAGKAFF.

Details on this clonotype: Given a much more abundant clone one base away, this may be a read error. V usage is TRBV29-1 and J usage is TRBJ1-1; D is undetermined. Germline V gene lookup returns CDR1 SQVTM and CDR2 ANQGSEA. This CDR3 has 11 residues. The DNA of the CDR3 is TGCAACGTGATTTTGGTCGCTGAAGCTTTCTTT. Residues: CNVILVAEAFF.

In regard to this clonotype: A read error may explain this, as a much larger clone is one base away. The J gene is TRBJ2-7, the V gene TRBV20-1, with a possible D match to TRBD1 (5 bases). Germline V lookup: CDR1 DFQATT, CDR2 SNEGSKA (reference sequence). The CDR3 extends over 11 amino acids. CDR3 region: CSAVGAYKQYF. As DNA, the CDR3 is TGCAGTGCTGTAGGGGCCTACAAGCAGTACTTC.

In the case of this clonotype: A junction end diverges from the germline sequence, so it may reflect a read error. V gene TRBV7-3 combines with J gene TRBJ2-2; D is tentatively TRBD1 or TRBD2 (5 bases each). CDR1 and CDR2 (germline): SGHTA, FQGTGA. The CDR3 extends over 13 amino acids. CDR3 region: CASIDRNTGELFF. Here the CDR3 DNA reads TGTGCCAGCATAGACAGAAACACCGGGGAGCTGTTTTTC.

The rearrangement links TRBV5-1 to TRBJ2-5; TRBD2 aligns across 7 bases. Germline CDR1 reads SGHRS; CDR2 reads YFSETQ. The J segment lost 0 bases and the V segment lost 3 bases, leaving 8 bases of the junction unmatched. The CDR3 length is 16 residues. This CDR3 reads CASSSLTSRYQETQYF. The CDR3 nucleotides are TGCGCCAGCAGCTCGTTGACTAGCAGGTACCAAGAGACCCAGTACTTC.

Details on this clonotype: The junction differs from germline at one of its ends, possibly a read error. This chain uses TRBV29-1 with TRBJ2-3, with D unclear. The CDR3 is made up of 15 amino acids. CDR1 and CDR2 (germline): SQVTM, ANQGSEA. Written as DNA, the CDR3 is TGCAGCGTCGAAGATCAGTGGGGATTCACAGATACGCAGTATTTT. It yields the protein CSVEDQWGFTDTQYF.

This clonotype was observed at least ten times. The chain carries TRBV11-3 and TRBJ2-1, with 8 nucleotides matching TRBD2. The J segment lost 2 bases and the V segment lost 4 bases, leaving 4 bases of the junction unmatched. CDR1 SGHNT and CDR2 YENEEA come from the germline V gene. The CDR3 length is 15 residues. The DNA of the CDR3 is TGTGCCAGCAGCTCGGGGGGGGCGACCTACAATGAGCAGTTCTTC. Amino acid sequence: CASSSGGATYNEQFF.

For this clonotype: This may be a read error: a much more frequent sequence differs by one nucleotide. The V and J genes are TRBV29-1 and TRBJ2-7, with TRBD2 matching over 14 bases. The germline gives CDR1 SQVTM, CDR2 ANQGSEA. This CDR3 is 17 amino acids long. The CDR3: CSGTGLAGVKASYERYF. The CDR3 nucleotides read TGCAGCGGTACGGGACTAGCGGGAGTGAAAGCCTCCTACGAGCGGTACTTC.